This TCR beta chain was recorded in a study of T cells in Graves' hyperthyroidism and ophthalmopathy. Authors of the study amplified TCR beta CDR3 regions from RNA transcripts. First-round RT-PCR targeting the TCR CDR3 was performed with the HTBI primer set. MiXCR, applied by TCRdb to the multiplex PCR reads, yields one record per CDR3 protein. The table includes about 610,000 distinct CDR3 sequences, roughly 14% detected once. Points from the study as a whole: It was a median approximately six months before onset that the model predicted ophthalmopathy. Ophthalmopathy and stable hyperthyroidism were told apart by a 13 V-J model.

This CDR3 contains 11 residues. Trimming shortened V by 7 bases and J by 4 bases, and 7 bases separated the two germline ends. This clonotype was observed at least ten times. Its antigen is unidentified. The genes are TRBV12-3 or TRBV12-4 and TRBJ1-1; D remains unclear. The sequence came from a middle-aged woman with Graves' ophthalmopathy. The sequenced material came from blood. This chain's CDR3 is CASTSITEAFF. DNA for the CDR3: TGTGCCAGCACCTCTATCACTGAAGCTTTCTTT.